This T cell receptor (beta chain) was recorded in a study of cytomegalovirus exposure and HLA in healthy donors. PCR used 60 Vbeta primers and 13 Jbeta primers. Some clones are missing from TCRdb's copy, which holds only in-frame ones; the method was immunoSEQ multiplex PCR. This sample carries 110,000 or so clones, approximately 8.6% of them seen once, and the ten largest clones take 6%. About this clone: What it binds is not known.

Study outcomes and limitations: It was assumed in the presence/absence analyses that sequencing depth was roughly uniform across donors. The study had only CMV serostatus as immune exposure information.

Trimming shortened V by 0 bases and J by 5 bases, and 13 bases separated the two germline ends. The length of the CDR3 is 14 residues. Looked up from germline, CDR1 is GTSNPN and CDR2 is SVGIG (reference sequence). The specimen sequenced was PBMCs. V and J are TRBV30 and TRBJ1-1; D unclear. The sequence was obtained from a woman in her thirties or forties in good health and CMV-seropositive. The CDR3 nucleotides read TGTGCCTGGAGTGTATTCAGGCGGGGAACTGAAGCTTTCTTT. Translated, it gives CAWSVFRRGTEAFF.